Following are 8 T cell receptor beta chains from one sample sequenced in a study of OX40 agonist ivuxolimab in advanced cancers. The table came from immunoSEQ multiplex PCR; TCRdb's copy has only in-frame clones and leaves some out. The sample contains over 85,000 clones, around four fifths of which appear only once. This specimen consisted of CD4+ or CD8+ T cells sorted from blood, obtained in a trial of the OX40 agonist ivuxolimab. The receptors derive from an adult with an advanced solid tumor such as melanoma, head and neck, liver or kidney cancer.

The chain combines TRBV7-2 with TRBJ2-3; D is perhaps TRBD2 (6 bases). The V gene's germline CDR1 is SGHTA and CDR2 FQGNSA. The CDR3 is 14 amino acids. V was shortened by 7 bases and J by 6 bases, with 17 bases between the two germline ends. The CDR3 nucleotides read TGTGCCAGCACCATTACTGGGGGGACGGATACGCAGTATTTT. This codes for CASTITGGTDTQYF. Looking up the rest from reference TRBV7-2 and TRBJ2-3 gives the full variable domain: GAGVSQSPSNKVTEKGKDVELRCDPISGHTALYWYRQSLGQGLEFLIYFQGNSAPDKSGLPSDRFSAERTGGSVSTLTIQRTQQEDSAVYLCASTITGGTDTQYFGPGTRLTVL.

V is TRBV7-6 and J is TRBJ1-6; 7 bases align to TRBD1. Looked up from germline, CDR1 is SGHVS and CDR2 is FNYEAQ. The CDR3 sequence is 15 residues long. The V and J ends lost 4 bases and 5 bases, in that order; junction bases with no gene match: 5. CDR3 protein: CASSSRTGDNSPLHF. In nucleotides, the CDR3 is TGTGCCAGCAGCTCGCGGACAGGTGATAATTCACCCCTCCACTTT.

The chain uses TRBV28 and TRBJ2-2, with D perhaps matching TRBD1 (6 bases). CDR3 size: 15 residues. Germline V gives CDR1 MDHEN, CDR2 SYDVKM. The ends were cut back, 4 bases at V and 1 base at J, with 10 bases in the middle. The CDR3 spells CASSSLRGNTGELFF. The DNA for the CDR3 is TGTGCCAGCAGTTCCCTCAGGGGGAACACCGGGGAGCTGTTTTTT. Drawing the rest from reference TRBV28 and TRBJ2-2, the complete variable domain is DVKVTQSSRYLVKRTGEKVFLECVQDMDHENMFWYRQDPGLGLRLIYFSYDVKMKEKGDIPEGYSVSREKKERFSLILESASTNQTSMYLCASSSLRGNTGELFFGEGSRLTVL.

The chain combines TRBV9 with TRBJ1-3; 7 bases agree with TRBD1. V shed 3 bases, J shed 6 bases, and the junction held 3 bases outside the gene matches. The CDR3 sequence is 13 residues long. Per germline, CDR1 SGDLS and CDR2 YYNGEE. The chain's CDR3 is CASSATGENTIYF. For the CDR3, the DNA is TGTGCCAGCAGCGCCACAGGGGAAAACACCATATATTTT.

V gene TRBV27 combines with J gene TRBJ2-5; unclear D gene. The CDR3 is made up of 14 amino acids. Per germline, CDR1 MNHEY and CDR2 SMNVEV (reference sequence). Trimming removed 2 bases at V and 2 bases at J, with 9 bases between. CDR3: CASSLNRAQETQYF. The CDR3 DNA sequence: TGTGCCAGCAGTTTAAATCGAGCACAAGAGACCCAGTACTTC.

CDR3 sequence reads: CASSSERTETQYF. The DNA of the CDR3 is TGTGCCAGCAGCTCCGAAAGGACTGAGACCCAGTACTTC. This sequence joins TRBV7-9 and TRBJ2-5; tentatively, D is TRBD2 (5 bases). The germline V gene encodes CDR1 SEHNR and CDR2 FQNEAQ (reference sequence). The CDR3 is 13 residues long. Trimming took 4 bases from V and 5 from J, leaving 11 bases between them.

This clone has a handful of counts. This sequence joins TRBV19 and TRBJ1-6, with D possibly being TRBD1 (5 bases). V was shortened by 2 bases and J by 14 bases, with 13 bases between the two germline ends. Germline-derived CDR1 and CDR2 are LNHDA and SQIVND (reference sequence). CDR3 length: 13 residues. The CDR3 nucleotides read TGTGCCAGTAGTATAAGGGACGGAGATACCCTCCACTTT. Translated: CASSIRDGDTLHF. The full variable domain, in which reference TRBV19 and TRBJ1-6 provide the parts outside the CDR3, is DGGITQSPKYLFRKEGQNVTLSCEQNLNHDAMYWYRQDPGQGLRLIYYSQIVNDFQKGDIAEGYSVSREKKESFPLTVTSAQKNPTAFYLCASSIRDGDTLHFGNGTRLTVT.

The chain combines TRBV6-6 with TRBJ1-6; D perhaps matches TRBD1 (5 bases). The V gene lost 6 bases and the J gene lost 7 bases, with 13 bases spanning the gap. The CDR3 extends over 14 amino acids. Germline V gene data show CDR1 as MNHNY and CDR2 as SVGAGI (reference sequence). The CDR3 DNA follows: TGTGCCAGCAGCCCCGGACATGAGAATTCACCCCTCCACTTT. Translation gives CASSPGHENSPLHF.